This record concerns one T cell receptor (beta chain) sequence. Its specificity is unknown. The germline V and J ends were trimmed by 2 bases and 2 bases, with 3 bases remaining between them. The CDR3 is made up of 12 amino acids. Germline loops: CDR1 KGHSH, CDR2 LQKENI. This record comes from a study of OX40 agonist ivuxolimab in advanced cancers. In the study overall: Patients' therapy was ivuxolimab, an antibody that acts as an agonist of OX40 (CD134). Three patients, one with hepatocellular carcinoma and two with cutaneous melanoma, responded partially.

Repertoires were generated with immunoSEQ multiplex PCR, while TCRdb's copy carries only in-frame clones and drops some. The table includes over 100,000 clones, around 93% detected once. Findings and caveats of the study: More expanded clones were seen, on average, in CD8+ T cells than in CD4+.

V gene TRBV18 combines with J gene TRBJ2-5; no clear D. The TCR originated in an adult with an advanced solid tumor such as melanoma, head and neck, liver or kidney cancer. Sequencing was performed on CD4+ or CD8+ T cells sorted from blood, taken in a trial of the OX40 agonist ivuxolimab. The CDR3 DNA sequence: TGTGCCAGCTCACCAGAGCAAGAGACCCAGTACTTC. As protein: CASSPEQETQYF.